The rows below give T cell receptor beta chains drawn from one sample of a study of tumor-infiltrating lymphocytes in primary liver carcinoma. In TCRdb, the multiplex PCR reads were re-called with MiXCR into one record per CDR3 protein. Seen here are around 71,000 distinct CDR3 sequences, over 70% observed once, and the top ten hold approximately 13%. What was sequenced was liver tumor tissue from sampling region 4. Source of these receptors: a woman aged 55-69 years with primary liver carcinoma and hepatitis B virus infection. Each CDR3 is given with its conserved first and last residue. Each record gives: V gene, J gene, D gene, clone size, CDR3 protein, CDR3 DNA. The D gene is left open where the match is weak. The listing skips clone size in some rows; elsewhere it reads once, few, many or a size class.

v_gene: TRBV6-5; j_gene: TRBJ1-4; d_gene: NA; abundance: NA; CDR3aa: CASVPATLRNEKLFF; CDR3nt: TGTGCTAGCGTCCCAGCAACACTTAGGAATGAAAAACTGTTTTTT
v_gene: TRBV5-6; j_gene: TRBJ2-1; d_gene: TRBD2; abundance: NA; CDR3aa: CASSLAPGLAGGPGDEQFF; CDR3nt: TGTGCCAGCAGCTTGGCCCCGGGACTAGCGGGAGGGCCGGGGGATGAGCAGTTCTTC
v_gene: TRBV5-1; j_gene: TRBJ2-1; d_gene: TRBD2; abundance: many; CDR3aa: CASRTVTSGSYEQFF; CDR3nt: TGCGCCAGCCGTACGGTCACTAGCGGGAGCTATGAGCAGTTCTTC
v_gene: TRBV5-1; j_gene: TRBJ2-1; d_gene: NA; abundance: once; CDR3aa: CASSLEGEPYIEQFF; CDR3nt: TGCGCCAGCAGCTTGGAAGGGGAACCTTACATTGAGCAGTTCTTC
v_gene: TRBV10-3; j_gene: TRBJ2-7; d_gene: TRBD2; abundance: few; CDR3aa: CAISRAGEAYEQYF; CDR3nt: TGTGCCATCAGCAGAGCGGGAGAGGCCTACGAGCAGTACTTC
v_gene: TRBV11-3; j_gene: TRBJ2-1; d_gene: TRBD2; abundance: NA; CDR3aa: CASNFEREGISGSYEQFF; CDR3nt: TGTGCCAGCAACTTTGAAAGGGAGGGGATTAGCGGGAGCTATGAGCAGTTCTTC
v_gene: TRBV28; j_gene: TRBJ2-3; d_gene: TRBD2; abundance: NA; CDR3aa: CASRRRTSGKGGDTQYF; CDR3nt: TGTGCCAGCAGAAGACGGACTAGCGGGAAAGGAGGAGATACGCAGTATTTT
v_gene: TRBV4-1; j_gene: TRBJ2-7; d_gene: TRBD1; abundance: NA; CDR3aa: CASSQGTGGEYKQYF; CDR3nt: TGTGCCAGCAGCCAAGGGACAGGGGGGGAATACAAGCAGTACTTC
v_gene: TRBV29-1; j_gene: TRBJ2-7; d_gene: NA; abundance: NA; CDR3aa: CSTLSGYKQYF; CDR3nt: TGCAGCACCCTCTCAGGGTACAAGCAGTACTTC
v_gene: TRBV11-2; j_gene: TRBJ1-2; d_gene: NA; abundance: NA; CDR3aa: CANSLTIQGDDGYSF; CDR3nt: TGTGCCAACAGCTTAACAATACAGGGAGATGATGGCTACAGCTTC
v_gene: TRBV12-5; j_gene: TRBJ2-1; d_gene: TRBD2; abundance: NA; CDR3aa: CASGPGLARGFDEQFF; CDR3nt: TGTGCTAGTGGTCCCGGACTAGCGAGAGGCTTCGATGAGCAGTTCTTC
v_gene: TRBV11-2; j_gene: TRBJ1-3; d_gene: TRBD1; abundance: once; CDR3aa: CASSMRPDRGAYSGNTIYF; CDR3nt: TGTGCCAGCAGCATGCGCCCGGACAGGGGAGCGTACTCTGGAAACACCATATATTTT
v_gene: TRBV6-1; j_gene: TRBJ1-2; d_gene: NA; abundance: many; CDR3aa: CASSSRSGGNYGYTF; CDR3nt: TGTGCCAGCAGTTCCCGATCGGGTGGGAATTATGGCTACACCTTC
v_gene: TRBV7-3; j_gene: TRBJ2-2; d_gene: NA; abundance: NA; CDR3aa: CASSLEGGNTNTGELFF; CDR3nt: TGTGCCAGCAGCTTAGAAGGAGGGAATACCAACACCGGGGAGCTGTTTTTT
v_gene: TRBV6-1; j_gene: TRBJ2-3; d_gene: TRBD2; abundance: many; CDR3aa: CASSGGGRALTDTQYF; CDR3nt: TGTGCCAGCAGTGGAGGCGGGAGGGCCCTCACAGATACGCAGTATTTT
v_gene: TRBV29-1; j_gene: TRBJ1-1; d_gene: NA; abundance: NA; CDR3aa: CGVVSGQLNTEAFF; CDR3nt: TGCGGCGTTGTGTCGGGACAACTGAACACTGAGGCTTTCTTT
v_gene: TRBV11-3; j_gene: TRBJ2-1; d_gene: NA; abundance: NA; CDR3aa: CGSSPGSAPGEQFF; CDR3nt: TGTGGCAGCAGCCCCGGTTCGGCGCCAGGGGAGCAGTTCTTC
v_gene: TRBV7-3; j_gene: TRBJ2-4; d_gene: NA; abundance: NA; CDR3aa: CDSSLNGHGIQYF; CDR3nt: TGTGACAGCAGCTTAAATGGACACGGGATTCAGTACTTC
v_gene: TRBV2; j_gene: TRBJ2-1; d_gene: NA; abundance: NA; CDR3aa: CASSEAQTGRQALGNEQFF; CDR3nt: TGTGCCAGCAGTGAAGCACAGACTGGGAGACAGGCTCTAGGCAATGAGCAGTTCTTC
v_gene: TRBV28; j_gene: TRBJ2-3; d_gene: TRBD2; abundance: NA; CDR3aa: CTSRGLGTSLRPDTQYF; CDR3nt: TGTACCAGCAGGGGCTTGGGGACTAGCCTCCGTCCAGATACGCAGTATTTT
v_gene: TRBV12-3/TRBV12-4; j_gene: TRBJ1-1; d_gene: TRBD1; abundance: NA; CDR3aa: CASSPYQGQGANTEAFF; CDR3nt: TGTGCCAGCAGTCCTTATCAGGGACAGGGGGCAAACACTGAAGCTTTCTTT
v_gene: TRBV28; j_gene: TRBJ1-2; d_gene: TRBD1; abundance: many; CDR3aa: CASSDRGRKGYTF; CDR3nt: TGTGCCAGCAGTGACAGGGGGCGGAAGGGCTACACCTTC
v_gene: TRBV11-2; j_gene: TRBJ2-3; d_gene: NA; abundance: NA; CDR3aa: CASSLERGNAQYF; CDR3nt: TGTGCCAGCAGCTTAGAACGAGGAAATGCGCAGTATTTT
v_gene: TRBV6-6; j_gene: TRBJ1-2; d_gene: TRBD1; abundance: NA; CDR3aa: CANTQGDYGYTF; CDR3nt: TGTGCCAACACCCAGGGGGACTATGGCTACACCTTC
v_gene: TRBV28; j_gene: TRBJ2-2; d_gene: TRBD2; abundance: NA; CDR3aa: CASSGTINTWELFF; CDR3nt: TGTGCCAGCAGCGGGACTATTAACACCTGGGAGCTGTTTTTT
v_gene: TRBV28; j_gene: TRBJ2-1; d_gene: NA; abundance: NA; CDR3aa: CATLQGRNYNEQFF; CDR3nt: TGTGCCACCCTGCAGGGCAGGAACTACAATGAGCAGTTCTTC
v_gene: TRBV3-1; j_gene: TRBJ2-7; d_gene: NA; abundance: NA; CDR3aa: CASNQDPHTYEQYF; CDR3nt: TGTGCCAGCAACCAAGATCCCCACACCTACGAGCAGTACTTC
v_gene: TRBV11-2; j_gene: TRBJ2-7; d_gene: NA; abundance: once; CDR3aa: CASSLGVVIPDLYF; CDR3nt: TGTGCCAGCAGCTTAGGTGTCGTCATCCCCGATCTGTACTTC
v_gene: TRBV28; j_gene: TRBJ2-1; d_gene: NA; abundance: NA; CDR3aa: CASIERGAYNEQFF; CDR3nt: TGTGCCAGCATAGAACGGGGGGCATACAATGAGCAGTTCTTC
v_gene: TRBV6-2/TRBV6-3; j_gene: TRBJ2-7; d_gene: TRBD1; abundance: many; CDR3aa: CASSPTPTGGYEQYF; CDR3nt: TGTGCCAGCAGTCCGACCCCGACAGGGGGCTACGAGCAGTACTTC
v_gene: TRBV12-3/TRBV12-4; j_gene: TRBJ2-7; d_gene: TRBD1; abundance: NA; CDR3aa: CASSPRDRALGRPYF; CDR3nt: TGTGCCAGCAGTCCTCGGGACAGGGCCCTTGGCCGACCATACTTC
v_gene: TRBV11-2; j_gene: TRBJ2-7; d_gene: NA; abundance: NA; CDR3aa: CPSSYGGRTSGSEQYF; CDR3nt: TGTCCCAGCAGCTACGGTGGGAGGACCTCGGGAAGCGAACAGTACTTC
v_gene: TRBV11-1; j_gene: TRBJ1-1; d_gene: TRBD1; abundance: medium-sized; CDR3aa: CASSPYRGTEAFF; CDR3nt: TGTGCCAGCAGCCCCTACAGGGGCACTGAAGCTTTCTTT
v_gene: TRBV12-3/TRBV12-4; j_gene: TRBJ1-1; d_gene: NA; abundance: NA; CDR3aa: CASRRTENTVAFF; CDR3nt: TGTGCCAGCAGAAGGACTGAGAACACTGTAGCCTTCTTT
v_gene: TRBV10-3; j_gene: TRBJ2-7; d_gene: TRBD2; abundance: NA; CDR3aa: CAISDPGRAGGLNEQYF; CDR3nt: TGTGCTATCAGTGATCCTGGCCGGGCGGGAGGGCTCAACGAGCAGTACTTC
v_gene: TRBV29-1; j_gene: TRBJ2-5; d_gene: NA; abundance: NA; CDR3aa: CSVAVRTNAKETHYF; CDR3nt: TGCAGCGTAGCCGTCCGGACTAACGCTAAAGAGACCCATTACTTC
v_gene: TRBV29-1; j_gene: TRBJ2-5; d_gene: NA; abundance: few; CDR3aa: CSVEDLVLETQYF; CDR3nt: TGCAGCGTTGAAGATCTAGTCCTGGAGACCCAGTACTTC
v_gene: TRBV11-2; j_gene: TRBJ2-3; d_gene: TRBD2; abundance: NA; CDR3aa: CASSSGLAGVGTLYF; CDR3nt: TGTGCCAGCAGCTCGGGACTAGCGGGGGTGGGTACGCTGTATTTT
v_gene: TRBV12-3/TRBV12-4; j_gene: TRBJ1-2; d_gene: TRBD1; abundance: NA; CDR3aa: CASRRDRSIYGYTF; CDR3nt: TGTGCCAGCAGGAGGGACAGGAGTATCTACGGCTACACCTTC
v_gene: TRBV18; j_gene: TRBJ1-3; d_gene: NA; abundance: NA; CDR3aa: CAGSQIDGAGNTIYF; CDR3nt: TGTGCCGGCTCACAAATCGACGGCGCTGGAAACACCATATATTTT
v_gene: TRBV11-2; j_gene: TRBJ2-5; d_gene: NA; abundance: NA; CDR3aa: CAGSLGLGSHETHYF; CDR3nt: TGTGCCGGCAGCTTGGGGCTGGGATCGCATGAGACCCATTATTTC
v_gene: TRBV6-1; j_gene: TRBJ2-3; d_gene: NA; abundance: NA; CDR3aa: CASNGGFGRDTQYF; CDR3nt: TGTGCCAGCAACGGTGGCTTCGGTAGAGATACGCAATATTTT
v_gene: TRBV7-9; j_gene: TRBJ2-3; d_gene: TRBD2; abundance: many; CDR3aa: CASDPSGSSTDTQYF; CDR3nt: TGTGCCAGTGACCCTAGCGGGAGCAGCACAGATACGCAGTATTTT
v_gene: TRBV29-1; j_gene: TRBJ2-5; d_gene: NA; abundance: many; CDR3aa: CSVGGPGETQYF; CDR3nt: TGCAGCGTTGGAGGACCCGGGGAGACCCAGTACTTC
v_gene: TRBV11-1; j_gene: TRBJ2-2; d_gene: NA; abundance: NA; CDR3aa: CASSARPFLANTGELFF; CDR3nt: TGTGCCAGTAGCGCCCGACCATTCCTAGCTAACACCGGGGAGCTGTTTTTT
v_gene: TRBV6-1; j_gene: TRBJ2-3; d_gene: NA; abundance: NA; CDR3aa: CASSEVGGGNTDTQYF; CDR3nt: TGTGCCAGCAGTGAAGTAGGGGGCGGGAACACAGATACGCAGTATTTT
v_gene: TRBV29-1; j_gene: TRBJ2-7; d_gene: TRBD2; abundance: NA; CDR3aa: CSVEDGGRPSYEQYF; CDR3nt: TGCAGCGTTGAGGACGGCGGGAGGCCGTCCTACGAGCAGTACTTC
v_gene: TRBV11-2; j_gene: TRBJ2-6; d_gene: NA; abundance: few; CDR3aa: CASSLVGAPGSGANVLTF; CDR3nt: TGTGCCAGCAGCTTAGTTGGAGCGCCGGGTTCTGGGGCCAACGTCCTGACTTTC
v_gene: TRBV29-1; j_gene: TRBJ2-7; d_gene: TRBD2; abundance: once; CDR3aa: CSVNQGLAGVFCEQYF; CDR3nt: TGCAGCGTGAACCAGGGACTGGCGGGAGTGTTTTGCGAGCAGTACTTC
v_gene: TRBV4-1; j_gene: TRBJ1-1; d_gene: NA; abundance: NA; CDR3aa: CASSQDGQRARVDTEAFF; CDR3nt: TGCGCCAGCAGCCAAGATGGGCAGAGGGCGAGGGTGGACACTGAAGCCTTCTTT